These 31 T cell receptor beta chains were sequenced from one sample in a study of human T cells and chemical hapten exposure. MiXCR, applied by TCRdb to the RACE reads, yields one record per CDR3 protein. Of 350,000 or so distinct CDR3 sequences in the sample, approximately 6.3% are singletons; the top ten hold around 8.2%. Time point described: patch test 1, 2 weeks after DPC sensitization. Specified treatment: therapeutic diphenylcyclopropenone sensitization with weekly scalp DPC. Sequencing used whole blood, obtained in connection with sensitization to the hapten diphenylcyclopropenone (DPC). The source is a woman younger than 35 with alopecia areata. Some clones in this sample may be carry-over from other donors' samples.

This clonotype was seen a handful of times. The gene calls are TRBV14 and TRBJ1-4; D not certain. CDR1 and CDR2 from the germline V gene are SGHDN and FVKESK. V was trimmed by 1 base and J by 11 bases, leaving 5 bases between them. This CDR3 is built from 11 residues. The CDR3: CASSQGVKLFF. The CDR3 nucleotides are TGTGCCAGCAGCCAAGGGGTTAAACTGTTTTTT.

This sequence joins TRBV7-2 and TRBJ1-4; a possible D gene is TRBD1 (6 bases). The CDR3 consists of 14 residues. The germline CDR1 and CDR2 sequences are SGHTA and FQGNSA. Trimming took 5 bases from V and 4 from J, leaving 11 bases between them. This CDR3 reads CASSRDNLNEKLFF. The CDR3 DNA is TGTGCCAGCAGCCGGGACAACCTTAATGAAAAACTGTTTTTT.

This clonotype was seen more than once but under ten times. J is TRBJ2-3 and V is TRBV29-1, with D unclear. V lost 3 bases, J lost 4 bases, and 11 bases lay in between. This CDR3 has 13 residues. Germline V gene sequence: CDR1 SQVTM, CDR2 ANQGSEA. The CDR3 nucleotides are TGCAGCGTTGACCCCCAGGTGGCAGATACGCAGTATTTT. Translated, it gives CSVDPQVADTQYF.

This clonotype was seen a few times. The V gene is TRBV7-9, the J gene TRBJ1-5; the D gene is possibly TRBD1 (5 bases). This CDR3 has 17 residues. The V end was cut by 6 bases, the J end by 1 base, with 19 bases between. The germline gives CDR1 SEHNR, CDR2 FQNEAQ (reference sequence). The CDR3: CASSLHTPGLSNQPQHF. In DNA, the CDR3 is TGTGCCAGCAGTCTTCATACTCCGGGACTCAGCAATCAGCCCCAGCATTTT.

This clonotype was seen a few times. The chain carries TRBV29-1 and TRBJ1-3; TRBD1 matches 10 bases. There are 16 residues in the CDR3. J lost 0 bases, V lost 5 bases, and 7 bases had no gene match. CDR1 and CDR2 from the germline V gene are SQVTM and ANQGSEA. The CDR3 protein is CSVIPGTGVSGNTIYF. The CDR3 nucleotides are TGCAGCGTTATACCCGGGACAGGGGTCTCTGGAAACACCATATATTTT.

The sample holds many counts of this clonotype. The chain employs TRBV20-1 and TRBJ2-1; no reliable D call. V gave up 6 bases and J gave up 5 bases, with 20 bases separating them. The CDR3 loop spans 15 amino acids. Germline assignment: CDR1 DFQATT and CDR2 SNEGSKA (reference sequence). In DNA form, the CDR3 reads TGCAGTGCGCCCCCGGTCGGCCCAAGCAACAATGAGCAGTTCTTC. This translates into CSAPPVGPSNNEQFF.

V usage is TRBV9 and J usage is TRBJ2-7; D gene unclear. CDR1 is SGDLS, CDR2 YYNGEE, per germline. Trimming stripped 0 bases from V and 3 bases from J, with 7 bases between. The CDR3 sequence is 13 residues long. CDR3 bases: TGTGCCAGCAGCGTAGATATGGGCTACGAGCAGTACTTC. This sequence encodes CASSVDMGYEQYF.

This clonotype was seen at least ten times. The V call is TRBV28, the J call TRBJ2-3; D gene unclear. V was clipped by 4 bases and J by 3 bases, with 17 bases between them. CDR3 length: 16 amino acids. The germline CDR1 and CDR2 sequences are MDHEN and SYDVKM. DNA for the CDR3: TGTGCCAGCAGTTGGGCCCCCCTTCATGGGACAGATACGCAGTATTTT. Protein sequence: CASSWAPLHGTDTQYF.

The table lists this clonotype with many counts. The chain has TRBV7-9 and TRBJ1-6; 12 nucleotides line up with TRBD1. This CDR3 region has 18 residues. Trimming removed 1 base from V and 6 bases from J; junction bases left unmatched: 7. The germline V gene encodes CDR1 SEHNR and CDR2 FQNEAQ (reference sequence). Here the CDR3 DNA reads TGTGCCAGCAGCTTAGATTCCGGGACAGGGGGCTTTAATTCACCCCTCCACTTT. The encoded protein is CASSLDSGTGGFNSPLHF.

This chain uses TRBV5-1 with TRBJ2-6, with TRBD1 identical over 7 bases. The CDR3 extends over 18 amino acids. CDR1 is SGHRS and CDR2 is YFSETQ in the germline V gene. J lost 0 bases, V lost 4 bases, and 10 bases had no gene match. CDR3 sequence reads: CASSPTGQGFSGANVLTF. CDR3 sequence (DNA): TGCGCCAGCAGCCCGACAGGGCAGGGATTCTCTGGGGCCAACGTCCTGACTTTC.

This chain links TRBV12-3 or TRBV12-4 with TRBJ1-2; D possibly corresponds to TRBD1 (5 bases). The CDR3 is made up of 13 amino acids. V shed 6 bases and J shed 11 bases, with 19 bases lying between them. The CDR3 sequence: CASSDLSQGRYTF. CDR3 bases: TGTGCCAGCAGCGACTTGTCTCAGGGCAGATACACCTTC.

The chain uses TRBV6-1 and TRBJ1-2; tentatively, D is TRBD1 (5 bases). V lost 1 base, J lost 5 bases, and 8 bases lay in between. CDR3 length: 13 amino acids. Germline loops: CDR1 MNHNS, CDR2 SASEGT. As DNA, the CDR3 is TGTGCCAGCAGTGAAGAAGGGGTATATGGCTACACCTTC. It codes for CASSEEGVYGYTF.

This clonotype appeared many times. The CDR3 coding sequence is TGTGCCAGCAGCTCAGCTAGCGACGTCACAGATACGCAGTATTTT. Its protein is CASSSASDVTDTQYF. The V and J genes are TRBV9 and TRBJ2-3; weak D call: TRBD2 (6 bases). The length of the CDR3 is 15 residues. V was cut by 4 bases and J by 2 bases, with 14 bases left in between. Germline CDR1 is SGDLS and CDR2 is YYNGEE.

This clonotype has a count of ten or more. This chain links TRBV11-2 with TRBJ2-7; 7 bases line up with TRBD1. The CDR3 loop spans 13 amino acids. CDR1 is SGHAT and CDR2 is FQNNGV in the germline V gene. The V segment lost 1 base and the J segment 5 bases; nucleotides outside the gene matches: 2. This CDR3 reads CASSLGQGNEQYF. The CDR3 region has the DNA TGTGCCAGCAGCTTAGGACAGGGAAACGAGCAGTACTTC.

This clonotype was counted many times. This sequence joins TRBV6-5 and TRBJ2-7; 7 bases align to TRBD2. With 8 bases clipped from V and 2 bases from J, the junction kept 6 bases outside the gene matches. The CDR3 spans 13 residues. Germline V lookup: CDR1 MNHEY, CDR2 SVGAGI. The chain's CDR3 is CASGRGPTYEQYF. CDR3 in DNA: TGTGCCAGCGGGAGGGGTCCCACCTACGAGCAGTACTTC.

There are a few counts of this clonotype. This chain connects TRBV9 to TRBJ1-6; 8 bases map to TRBD1. The CDR3 length is 15 residues. CDR1 and CDR2 from the germline V gene are SGDLS and YYNGEE. V lost 1 base and J lost 10; bases outside the gene matches: 7. CDR3 DNA sequence: TGTGCCAGCAGCGTATCAGGGGGCAAAGAATCACCCCTCCACTTT. Its translation is CASSVSGGKESPLHF.

This clonotype was detected many times. The J gene is TRBJ2-4, the V gene TRBV12-3 or TRBV12-4; D is uncertain. The CDR3 length is 14 residues. Trimming removed 6 bases from V and 2 bases from J, with 11 bases in between. CDR3 sequence reads: CASSPAWTKNIQYF. For the CDR3, the DNA is TGTGCCAGCAGCCCTGCATGGACCAAAAACATTCAGTACTTC.

V usage is TRBV20-1 and J usage is TRBJ1-2; D remains unclear. Germline lookup yields CDR1 DFQATT and CDR2 SNEGSKA (reference sequence). CDR3 length: 14 residues. Trimming pared 2 bases from V and 1 base from J, leaving 11 bases between. The CDR3 protein is CSARQAGLNYGYTF. CDR3 nucleotide sequence: TGCAGTGCTAGACAGGCGGGCCTTAACTATGGCTACACCTTC.

This clonotype was counted only a few times. V usage is TRBV7-2 and J usage is TRBJ1-5; 8 positions match TRBD1. This CDR3 region has 14 residues. CDR1 is SGHTA and CDR2 is FQGNSA in the germline V gene. The V gene end was trimmed by 5 bases and the J gene end by 5 bases; junction bases not matched to a gene: 5. CDR3 DNA sequence: TGTGCCAGCAGCGCGAGGACAGGGTATCAGCCCCAGCATTTT. Its protein product is CASSARTGYQPQHF.

The chain employs TRBV18 and TRBJ2-5; the D is unclear. This CDR3 is built from 13 residues. In germline, CDR1 is KGHSH, CDR2 LQKENI. V gave up 5 bases and J gave up 5 bases, with 12 bases separating them. Here the CDR3 reads CASSDSNGETQYF. The CDR3 DNA is TGTGCCAGCTCAGATTCCAACGGCGAGACCCAGTACTTC. Full variable domain (remainder filled in from reference TRBV18 and TRBJ2-5): NAGVMQNPRHLVRRRGQEARLRCSPMKGHSHVYWYRQLPEEGLKFMVYLQKENIIDESGMPKERFSAEFPKEGPSILRIQQVVRGDSAAYFCASSDSNGETQYFGPGTRLLVL.

V is TRBV9 and J is TRBJ1-1, with D tentatively TRBD1 (6 bases). With 0 bases removed from V and 0 bases from J, the gap between germline ends came to 9 bases. This CDR3 has 15 amino acids. Germline loops: CDR1 SGDLS, CDR2 YYNGEE. Here the CDR3 reads CASSVGDTLNTEAFF. In DNA, the CDR3 is TGTGCCAGCAGCGTAGGGGACACCCTGAACACTGAAGCTTTCTTT. Complete variable domain (other parts from reference TRBV9 and TRBJ1-1): DSGVTQTPKHLITATGQRVTLRCSPRSGDLSVYWYQQSLDQGLQFLIQYYNGEERAKGNILERFSAQQFPDLHSELNLSSLELGDSALYFCASSVGDTLNTEAFFGQGTRLTVV.

This clonotype was counted between two and nine times. J is TRBJ1-6 and V is TRBV12-3 or TRBV12-4; 11 nucleotides align to TRBD1. The CDR3 length is 13 residues. The V and J ends lost 8 bases and 10 bases, in that order; junction bases with no gene match: 4. The CDR3, as DNA: TGTGCCAGCGGGGACAGGGGGGAATCACCCCTCCACTTT. Translated, it gives CASGDRGESPLHF.

CDR3: CASSLALQVQEAFF. The CDR3 DNA reads TGCGCCAGCAGCTTGGCCCTACAGGTCCAAGAAGCTTTCTTT. V is TRBV5-1 and J is TRBJ1-1; D might be TRBD1 (5 bases). The CDR3 is 14 residues long. Germline V gene data show CDR1 as SGHRS and CDR2 as YFSETQ. The V end lost 0 bases, the J end lost 8 bases, and 14 bases lay between the germline ends.

In its sample, this clonotype was seen many times. The chain couples TRBV20-1 to TRBJ2-3; TRBD2 might be the D (5 bases). The V gene lost 3 bases and the J gene lost 0 bases, with 10 bases spanning the gap. This CDR3 comprises 14 residues. Germline CDR1 DFQATT, CDR2 SNEGSKA (reference sequence). The CDR3 DNA reads TGCAGTGCTAGCGGGGTAACTAGCACAGATACGCAGTATTTT. This encodes CSASGVTSTDTQYF.

This clonotype turned up a few times. The V call is TRBV11-2, the J call TRBJ2-3; 7 bases are a match to TRBD2. V shed 1 base, J shed 0 bases, and the junction held 4 bases outside the gene matches. The CDR3 is 16 residues long. Per the germline V gene, CDR1 is SGHAT and CDR2 is FQNNGV. CDR3 sequence reads: CASSLGAGVSTDTQYF. CDR3 nucleotides: TGTGCCAGCAGCTTAGGGGCGGGGGTTAGCACAGATACGCAGTATTTT. Full variable domain (rest looked up from reference TRBV11-2 and TRBJ2-3): EAGVAQSPRYKIIEKRQSVAFWCNPISGHATLYWYQQILGQGPKLLIQFQNNGVVDDSQLPKDRFSAERLKGVDSTLKIQPAKLEDSAVYLCASSLGAGVSTDTQYFGPGTRLTVL.

This clonotype was found a few times. The rearrangement links TRBV7-2 to TRBJ1-1; 11 positions match TRBD1. The CDR3 runs to 15 residues. V lost 10 bases and J lost 5; bases outside the gene matches: 12. Germline V gives CDR1 SGHTA, CDR2 FQGNSA. The CDR3: CATLRTGGSRTEAFF. CDR3 DNA sequence: TGTGCCACCCTACGGACAGGGGGCTCACGGACTGAAGCTTTCTTT.

The V and J genes are TRBV7-3 and TRBJ2-3; TRBD2 matches 8 bases. CDR1 and CDR2 from the germline V gene are SGHTA and FQGTGA. V was pared by 1 base and J by 1 base, with 7 bases of the junction left unmatched. There are 17 residues in the CDR3. The CDR3 loop reads CASSLSPPAGGTDTQYF. CDR3 nucleotide sequence: TGTGCCAGCAGCTTAAGCCCCCCAGCGGGGGGCACAGATACGCAGTATTTT.

The CDR3 DNA follows: TGTGCCAGCAGCCGGGGACAGTCGAACACTGAAGCTTTCTTT. Its translation: CASSRGQSNTEAFF. The rearrangement links TRBV6-5 to TRBJ1-1; 7 positions match TRBD1. Germline lookup yields CDR1 MNHEY and CDR2 SVGAGI. Losses at the gene ends were 6 bases for V and 1 base for J; bases not matched to a gene: 5. The CDR3 is made up of 14 amino acids.

This clonotype was counted a few times. J is TRBJ2-7 and V is TRBV28; D is ambiguous. CDR1 is MDHEN, CDR2 SYDVKM, per germline. V was shortened by 3 bases and J by 5 bases, with 5 bases between the two germline ends. This CDR3 has 11 amino acids. The CDR3 DNA reads as TGTGCCAGCAGTTTTAGTGACGAGCAGTACTTC. It yields the protein CASSFSDEQYF.

This sequence joins TRBV27 and TRBJ2-7; tentatively, D is TRBD1 (6 bases). The CDR3 loop spans 15 amino acids. From germline, CDR1 is MNHEY and CDR2 SMNVEV (reference sequence). V was trimmed by 5 bases and J by 2 bases, leaving 16 bases between them. The CDR3 region is CASSVTRDKTYEQYF. The CDR3 nucleotides are TGTGCCAGCAGTGTAACCCGGGACAAGACCTACGAGCAGTACTTC.

This clonotype was counted ten times or more. The rearrangement links TRBV4-3 to TRBJ2-3; 12 bases map to TRBD2. Germline-derived CDR1 and CDR2 are LGHNA and YSLEER. The CDR3 runs 18 residues. The V gene end was trimmed by 4 bases and the J gene end by 3 bases; junction bases not matched to a gene: 11. CDR3 amino acids: CASSRLTSGGGGTDTQYF. CDR3 DNA: TGCGCCAGCAGCCGACTGACTAGCGGGGGAGGAGGAACAGATACGCAGTATTTT.